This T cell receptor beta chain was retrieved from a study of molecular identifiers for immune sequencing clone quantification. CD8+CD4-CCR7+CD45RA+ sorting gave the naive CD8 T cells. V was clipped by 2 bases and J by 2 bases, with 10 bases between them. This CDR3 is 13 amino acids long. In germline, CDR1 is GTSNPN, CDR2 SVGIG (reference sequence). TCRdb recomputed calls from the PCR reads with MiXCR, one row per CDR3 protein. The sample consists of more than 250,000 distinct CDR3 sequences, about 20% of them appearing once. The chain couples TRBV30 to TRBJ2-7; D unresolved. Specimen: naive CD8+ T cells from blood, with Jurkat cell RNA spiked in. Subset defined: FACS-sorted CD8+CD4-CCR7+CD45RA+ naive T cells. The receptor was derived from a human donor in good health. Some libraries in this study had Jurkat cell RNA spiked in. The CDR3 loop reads CAWSPGFTYEQYF. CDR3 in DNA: TGTGCCTGGAGTCCCGGGTTTACCTACGAGCAGTACTTC.